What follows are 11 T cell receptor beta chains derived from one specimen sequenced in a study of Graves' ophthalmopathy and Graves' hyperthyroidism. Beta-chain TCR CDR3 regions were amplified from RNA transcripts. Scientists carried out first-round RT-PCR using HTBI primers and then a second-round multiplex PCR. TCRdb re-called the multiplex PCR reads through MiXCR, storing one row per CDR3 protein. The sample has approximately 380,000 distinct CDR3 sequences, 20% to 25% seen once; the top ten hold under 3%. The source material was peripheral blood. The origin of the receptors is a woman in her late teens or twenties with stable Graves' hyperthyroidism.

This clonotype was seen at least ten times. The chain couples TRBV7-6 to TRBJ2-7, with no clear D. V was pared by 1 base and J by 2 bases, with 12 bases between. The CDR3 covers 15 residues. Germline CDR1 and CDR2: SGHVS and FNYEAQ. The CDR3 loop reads CASSLVSPGPYEQYF. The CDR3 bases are TGTGCCAGCAGCTTAGTATCACCCGGCCCCTACGAGCAGTACTTC.

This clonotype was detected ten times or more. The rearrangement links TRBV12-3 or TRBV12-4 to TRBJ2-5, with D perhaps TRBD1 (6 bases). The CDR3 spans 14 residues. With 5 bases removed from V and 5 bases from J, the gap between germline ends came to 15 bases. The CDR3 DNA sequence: TGTGCCAGCAGTGCCACCAGGGGTGGGGAGACCCAGTACTTC. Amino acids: CASSATRGGETQYF.

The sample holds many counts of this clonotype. The DNA of the CDR3 is TGTGCCACCAGTCGGAGGCTCGATCGGGAGCAGTACTTC. Translation: CATSRRLDREQYF. The chain combines TRBV15 with TRBJ2-7; tentatively, D is TRBD2 (5 bases). Germline CDR1 reads LNHNV; CDR2 reads YYDKDF (reference sequence). Trimming stripped 6 bases from V and 7 bases from J, with 16 bases between. CDR3 length equals 13 residues. Using reference TRBV15 and TRBJ2-7 for the parts outside the CDR3, the full variable domain is DAMVIQNPRYQVTQFGKPVTLSCSQTLNHNVMYWYQQKSSQAPKLLFHYYDKDFNNEADTPDNFQSRRPNTSFCFLDIRSPGLGDTAMYLCATSRRLDREQYFGPGTRLTVT.

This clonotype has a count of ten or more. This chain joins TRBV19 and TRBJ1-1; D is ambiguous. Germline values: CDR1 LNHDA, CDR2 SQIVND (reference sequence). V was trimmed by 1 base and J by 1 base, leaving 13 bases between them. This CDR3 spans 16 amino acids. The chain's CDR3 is CASSIGGSMGNTEAFF. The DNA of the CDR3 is TGTGCCAGTAGTATAGGTGGCAGTATGGGGAACACTGAAGCTTTCTTT.

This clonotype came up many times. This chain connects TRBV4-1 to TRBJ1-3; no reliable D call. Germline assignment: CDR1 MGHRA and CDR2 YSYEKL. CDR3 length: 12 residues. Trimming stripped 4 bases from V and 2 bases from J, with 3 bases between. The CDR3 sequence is CASSPTGNTIYF. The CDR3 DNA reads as TGCGCCAGCAGCCCGACTGGAAACACCATATATTTT.

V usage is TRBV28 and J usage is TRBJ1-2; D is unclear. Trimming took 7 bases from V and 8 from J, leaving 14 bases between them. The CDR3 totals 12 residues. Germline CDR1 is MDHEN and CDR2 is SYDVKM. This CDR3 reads CASNQGGYGYTF. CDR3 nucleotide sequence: TGTGCCAGCAACCAAGGAGGGTACGGCTACACCTTC.

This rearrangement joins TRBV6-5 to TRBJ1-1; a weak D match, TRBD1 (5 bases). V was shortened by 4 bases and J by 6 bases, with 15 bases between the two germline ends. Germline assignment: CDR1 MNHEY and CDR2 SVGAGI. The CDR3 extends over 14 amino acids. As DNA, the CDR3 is TGTGCCAGCAGTTCACCTTCCGGGGGGGCTGAAGCTTTCTTT. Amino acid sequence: CASSSPSGGAEAFF.

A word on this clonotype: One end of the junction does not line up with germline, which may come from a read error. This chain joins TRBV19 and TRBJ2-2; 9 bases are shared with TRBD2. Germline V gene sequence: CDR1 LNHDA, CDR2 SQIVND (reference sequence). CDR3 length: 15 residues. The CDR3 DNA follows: TGTGCCAGTAGTATAGTAGCGGGGGTTTCCGGGGGGCTGTTTTTT. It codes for CASSIVAGVSGGLFF.

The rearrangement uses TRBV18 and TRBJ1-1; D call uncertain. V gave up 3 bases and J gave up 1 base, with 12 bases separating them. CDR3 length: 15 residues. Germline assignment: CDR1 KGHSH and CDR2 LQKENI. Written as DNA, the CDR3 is TGTGCCAGCTCACCCGACTCCCCCAGGAACACTGAAGCTTTCTTT. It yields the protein CASSPDSPRNTEAFF.

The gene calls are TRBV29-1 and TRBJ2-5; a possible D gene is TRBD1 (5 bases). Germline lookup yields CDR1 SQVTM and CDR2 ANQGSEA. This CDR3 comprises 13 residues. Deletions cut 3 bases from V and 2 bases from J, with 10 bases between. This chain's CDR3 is CSVERTPQETQYF. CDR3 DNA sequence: TGCAGCGTTGAGAGGACACCTCAAGAGACCCAGTACTTC.

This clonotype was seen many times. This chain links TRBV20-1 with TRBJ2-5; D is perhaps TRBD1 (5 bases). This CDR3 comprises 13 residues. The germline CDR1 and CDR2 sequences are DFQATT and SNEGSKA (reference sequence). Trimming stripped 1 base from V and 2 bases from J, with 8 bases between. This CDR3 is CSARGTTQETQYF. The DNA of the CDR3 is TGCAGTGCTAGAGGGACAACTCAAGAGACCCAGTACTTC.